This T cell receptor beta chain stems from a study of Ad26.COV2.S vaccination and SARS-CoV-2 variants. Findings and limits, study-wide: Ad26.COV2.S recipients had broader spike-specific TCRs (P = 0.0014). Total T cell responses, in the TCR breadth and depth analyses, may have been underestimated.

As for this clone: Its antigen remains unknown.

TCRdb's copy holds only in-frame clones and misses some; the assay was immunoSEQ multiplex PCR. The sample contains more than 120,000 clones, 86% of which appear only once. CDR1 is SGHTA, CDR2 FQGNSA, per germline. CDR3 length: 15 amino acids. With 4 bases removed from V and 0 bases from J, the gap between germline ends came to 12 bases. The sequenced sample was peripheral blood, obtained after recovery from COVID-19. This TCR came from a human donor who had recovered from COVID-19. The chain recombines TRBV7-2 with TRBJ1-1; D remains ambiguous. The CDR3 reads CASSSSGVMNTEAFF. In nucleotides, the CDR3 is TGTGCCAGCAGCTCATCCGGGGTCATGAACACTGAAGCTTTCTTT.